This T cell receptor beta chain originates from a study of T cell repertoires in cytomegalovirus infection. Trimming took 4 bases from V and 8 from J; bases not matched to a gene: 9. The CDR3 extends over 15 amino acids. Germline CDR1 is DFQATT and CDR2 is SNEGSKA (reference sequence). TCRdb passed the reads through MiXCR, listing each CDR3 protein once. The sample comprises approximately 730,000 distinct CDR3 sequences, around 35% of which are singletons, and 15% to 20% rests with the top ten. With regard to this clonotype: Its antigen is not identified.

The rearrangement links TRBV20-1 to TRBJ2-1; TRBD2 aligns across 12 bases. The clonotype originates from a human donor in good health (CMV status not recorded). Some clones in this sample may be carry-over from other donors' samples. The sequencing here drew on cultured PBMCs, taken from culture after CMV antigen stimulation. CDR3 residues: CSAKRRTSGTHEQFF. In DNA form, the CDR3 reads TGCAGTGCTAAACGCAGGACTAGCGGGACCCATGAGCAGTTCTTC.